The sequence of this T cell receptor (beta chain) was determined in a study of cytomegalovirus exposure and HLA in healthy donors. For the study at large: From HLA-typed donors, an early data release held 70 million to 95 million unique TCRs.

The study's findings and limits: A classifier reportedly called cytomegalovirus status with high sensitivity and specificity. Compared with the roughly 700-donor mean, an Asian-associated ancestry cluster reportedly had fewer N-insertions, according to a later analysis.

The ends lost 5 bases at V and 7 bases at J; junction bases unmatched: 9. Germline V gene lookup returns CDR1 MNHEY and CDR2 SVGAGI. This CDR3 is built from 14 residues. As regards this clone: Its antigen is not identified.

The primer mix had 60 Vbeta and 13 Jbeta primers. Using immunoSEQ multiplex PCR, the repertoire was profiled, and TCRdb retains in-frame clones only, with some absent. In the table there are about 180,000 clones, 81% of which are singletons. Sampled while nominally healthy, donors likely had unrecorded immune exposures. The gene calls are TRBV6-5 and TRBJ2-5; TRBD1 matches at 8 bases. The sequence was obtained from a woman younger than 45 in good health and CMV-seronegative. Sequencing used PBMCs. The CDR3 region has the DNA TGTGCCAGCAGTGGTATCAGGGGGCTGGCGACCCAGTACTTC. This sequence encodes CASSGIRGLATQYF.